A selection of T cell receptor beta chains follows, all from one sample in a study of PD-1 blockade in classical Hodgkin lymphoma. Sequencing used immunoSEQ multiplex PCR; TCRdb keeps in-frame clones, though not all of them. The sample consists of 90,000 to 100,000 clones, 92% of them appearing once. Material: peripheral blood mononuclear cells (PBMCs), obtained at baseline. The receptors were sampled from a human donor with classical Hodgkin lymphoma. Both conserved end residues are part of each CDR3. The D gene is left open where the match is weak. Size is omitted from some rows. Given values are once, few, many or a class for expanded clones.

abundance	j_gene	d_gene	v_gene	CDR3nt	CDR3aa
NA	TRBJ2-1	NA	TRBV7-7	TGTGCTAGCAGCTTATATACGGGAGAAGGAAATGAGCAGTTCTTC	CASSLYTGEGNEQFF
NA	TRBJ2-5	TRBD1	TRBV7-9	TGTGCCAGCAGCTTAGGACAGGGGCTCCAAGAGACCCAGTACTTC	CASSLGQGLQETQYF
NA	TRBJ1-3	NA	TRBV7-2	TGTGCCAGCAGCTCGTACTCGAACACCATATATTTT	CASSSYSNTIYF
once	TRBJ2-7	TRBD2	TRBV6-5	TGTGCCAGCACCGCACTAGCGGGGTCCTACGAGCAGTACTTC	CASTALAGSYEQYF
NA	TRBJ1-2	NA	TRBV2	TGTGCCAGCACGCAGGGGATCTATGGCTACACCTTC	CASTQGIYGYTF
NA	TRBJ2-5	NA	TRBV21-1	TGTGCCAGCGGGGTAGGCGGGAGGCAAGAGACCCAGTACTTC	CASGVGGRQETQYF
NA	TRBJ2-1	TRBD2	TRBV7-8	TGTGCCAGCAGCACTCGAGCGGGAGGGCCGAATATAGGCAATGAGCAGTTCTTC	CASSTRAGGPNIGNEQFF
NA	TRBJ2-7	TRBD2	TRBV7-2	TGTGCCAGCAGCTACGACACTAACCTAGTAGCGGGAATCTCCTACGAGCAGTACTTC	CASSYDTNLVAGISYEQYF
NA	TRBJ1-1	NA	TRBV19	TGTGCCAGTAGTATAGAGGTGGTTGGCACTGAAGCTTTCTTT	CASSIEVVGTEAFF
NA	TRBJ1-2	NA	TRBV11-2	TGTGCCAGCAGCTTAGGGACGGGATTCTATGGCTACACCTTC	CASSLGTGFYGYTF
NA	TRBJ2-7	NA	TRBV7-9	TGTGCCAGCAGCCACCCTCTAACTCGACAACGGACCTACGAGCAGTACTTC	CASSHPLTRQRTYEQYF
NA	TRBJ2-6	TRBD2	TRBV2	TGTGCCAGCAGTGTACTAGCGCTTATCTCTGGGGCCAACGTCCTGACTTTC	CASSVLALISGANVLTF
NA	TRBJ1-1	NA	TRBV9	TGTGCCAGCAGCGTAGCCCCCCTAGGCACTGAAGCTTTCTTT	CASSVAPLGTEAFF
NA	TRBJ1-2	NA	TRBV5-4	TGTGCCAGCAGCTTATTACCGGGACAAACTCTCTATGGCTACACCTTC	CASSLLPGQTLYGYTF
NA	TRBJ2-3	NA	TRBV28	TGTGCCAGCTCCTCAGGGGTTTTGAAGCAGTATTTT	CASSSGVLKQYF
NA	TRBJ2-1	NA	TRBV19	TGTGCCAGTAGCCGAGTAGCGCAACGCAATGAGCAGTTCTTC	CASSRVAQRNEQFF
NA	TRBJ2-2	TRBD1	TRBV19	TGTGCCAGCAAGGACAGGGCCATCGGGGAGCTGTTTTTT	CASKDRAIGELFF
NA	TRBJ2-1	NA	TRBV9	TGTGCCAGCAGCGTATTGGGAGCCGGGCAGTTCTTC	CASSVLGAGQFF
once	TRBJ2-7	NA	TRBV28	TGTGCCAGCAGTCCCCTATTTTACGAGCAGTACTTC	CASSPLFYEQYF
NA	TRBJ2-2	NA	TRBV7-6	TGTGCCAGCAGCTTACGGGGTAGTCGACAGGAGAACACCGGGGAGCTGTTTTTT	CASSLRGSRQENTGELFF
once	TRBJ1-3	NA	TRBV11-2	TGTGCCAGCACCACAGGCTACGGAAACACCATATATTTT	CASTTGYGNTIYF
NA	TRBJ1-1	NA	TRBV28	TGTGCCAGCAGTTTTCGTTTGAGCCCTCTCGAAGCTTTCTTT	CASSFRLSPLEAFF
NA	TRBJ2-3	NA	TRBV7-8	TGTGCCAGCAGCTTTCGCCTCAGGTCAACTAGCACAGATACGCAGTATTTT	CASSFRLRSTSTDTQYF
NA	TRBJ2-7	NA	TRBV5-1	TGCGCCAGCAGCTTGACACCCCGCTACGAGCAGTACTTC	CASSLTPRYEQYF
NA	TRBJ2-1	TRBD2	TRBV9	TGTGCCAGCTCAGGGCTAGCGGGAGTGAACAATGAGCAGTTCTTC	CASSGLAGVNNEQFF
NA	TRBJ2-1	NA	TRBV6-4	TGTGCCAGCAGTGACTCGGGTCAGACCTACAATGAGCAGTTCTTC	CASSDSGQTYNEQFF
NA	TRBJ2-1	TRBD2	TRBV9	TGTGCCAGCAGCGTAGTGGGCGGGAGTATGGACGAGCAGTTCTTC	CASSVVGGSMDEQFF
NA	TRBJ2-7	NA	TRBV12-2	TGTGCAAGTCGCTTAGCGTGGGATATCACCTCCTACGAGCAGTACTTC	CASRLAWDITSYEQYF
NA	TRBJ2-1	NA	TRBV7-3	TGTGCCAGCAGCTTAAACGCCCTGGGGGGCAATGAGCAGTTCTTC	CASSLNALGGNEQFF
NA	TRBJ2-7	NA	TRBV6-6	TGTGCCAGCAGTTACTCGAAATCCTCCTACGAGCAGTACTTC	CASSYSKSSYEQYF
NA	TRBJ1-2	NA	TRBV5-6	TGTGCCAGCAGCTACCCAGGGCAGGTCTATGGCTACACCTTC	CASSYPGQVYGYTF
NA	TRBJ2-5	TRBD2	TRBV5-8	TGTGCCAGCAGCTTGGGGGTAGCTAGCGGGAGCGAAGAGACCCAGTACTTC	CASSLGVASGSEETQYF
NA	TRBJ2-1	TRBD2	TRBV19	TGTGCCAGTACCTTTGCCGGGGGACTAGCGGATTACAATGAGCAGTTCTTC	CASTFAGGLADYNEQFF
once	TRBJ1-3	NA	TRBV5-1	TGCGCCAGCAGCCACGGACAGAGCTCTGGAAACACCATATATTTT	CASSHGQSSGNTIYF
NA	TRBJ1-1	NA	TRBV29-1	TGCAGCGCACCTGGACGAAGTGAAGCTTTCTTT	CSAPGRSEAFF
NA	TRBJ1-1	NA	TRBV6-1	TGTGCCAGCAGTGAAGAGGTAGGCACGAACACTGAAGCTTTCTTT	CASSEEVGTNTEAFF
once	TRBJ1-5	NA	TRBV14	TGTGCCAGCAGCCCCAAACCGGGATCTCTCAATCAGCCCCAGCATTTT	CASSPKPGSLNQPQHF
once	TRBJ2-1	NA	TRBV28	TGTGCCAGCAGTTTATGGATCCCCAGCAGGGAGCAGTTCTTC	CASSLWIPSREQFF
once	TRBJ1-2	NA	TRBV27	TGTGCCAGCAGTTTATACAGGGACTATGGCTACACCTTC	CASSLYRDYGYTF
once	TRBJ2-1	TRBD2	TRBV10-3	TGTGCCACCCTTACTAGCGGGAGCTACAATGAGCAGTTCTTC	CATLTSGSYNEQFF
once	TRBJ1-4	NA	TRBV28	TGTGCCAGCACCAACTTGTGGGCCCATAATGAAAAACTGTTTTTT	CASTNLWAHNEKLFF
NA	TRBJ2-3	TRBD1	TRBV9	TGTGCCAGCAGCCCGCGACAGGGGCGCACAGATACGCAGTATTTT	CASSPRQGRTDTQYF
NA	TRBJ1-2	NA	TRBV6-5	TGTGCCAGCAGTTTACAGGGAGTAACGGTCCATGGCTACACCTTC	CASSLQGVTVHGYTF
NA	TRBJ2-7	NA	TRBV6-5	TGTGCCAGCAGTTACATTGGCGAGCAGTACTTC	CASSYIGEQYF
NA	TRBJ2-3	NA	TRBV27	TGTGCCAGCAGTTACCACCCTGCGGGACCTAGCACAGATACGCAGTATTTT	CASSYHPAGPSTDTQYF